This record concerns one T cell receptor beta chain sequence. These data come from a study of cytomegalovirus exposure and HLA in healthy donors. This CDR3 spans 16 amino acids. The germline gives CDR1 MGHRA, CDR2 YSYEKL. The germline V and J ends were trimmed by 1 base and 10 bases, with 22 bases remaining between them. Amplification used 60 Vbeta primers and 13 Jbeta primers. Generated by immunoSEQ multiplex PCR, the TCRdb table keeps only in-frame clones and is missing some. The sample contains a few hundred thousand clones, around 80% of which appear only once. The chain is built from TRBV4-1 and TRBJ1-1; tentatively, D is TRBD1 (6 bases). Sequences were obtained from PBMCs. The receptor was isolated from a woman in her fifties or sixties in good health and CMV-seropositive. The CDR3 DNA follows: TGCGCCAGCAGCCAAGCTAGTCAGGGGTTAAATATTATAGCTTTCTTT. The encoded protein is CASSQASQGLNIIAFF.